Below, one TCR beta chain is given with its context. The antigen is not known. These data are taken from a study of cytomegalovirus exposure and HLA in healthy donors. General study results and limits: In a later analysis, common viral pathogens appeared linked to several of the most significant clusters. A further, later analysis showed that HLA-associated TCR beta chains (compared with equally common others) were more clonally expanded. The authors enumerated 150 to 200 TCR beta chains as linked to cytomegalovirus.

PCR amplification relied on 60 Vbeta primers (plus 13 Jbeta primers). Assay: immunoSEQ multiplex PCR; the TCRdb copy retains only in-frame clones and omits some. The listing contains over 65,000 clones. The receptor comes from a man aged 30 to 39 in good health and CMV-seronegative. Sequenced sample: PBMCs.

DNA of the CDR3: TGTGCCAGCAGTCCATTCGGACTAGCGGGGGCGGGGAATGAGCAGTTCTTC. Its protein is CASSPFGLAGAGNEQFF. The rearrangement joins TRBV27 to TRBJ2-1, with 13 bases identical to TRBD2. Germline V CDR1 and CDR2: MNHEY, SMNVEV (reference sequence). The CDR3 sequence is 17 residues long. With 5 bases clipped from V and 7 bases from J, the junction kept 11 bases outside the gene matches.